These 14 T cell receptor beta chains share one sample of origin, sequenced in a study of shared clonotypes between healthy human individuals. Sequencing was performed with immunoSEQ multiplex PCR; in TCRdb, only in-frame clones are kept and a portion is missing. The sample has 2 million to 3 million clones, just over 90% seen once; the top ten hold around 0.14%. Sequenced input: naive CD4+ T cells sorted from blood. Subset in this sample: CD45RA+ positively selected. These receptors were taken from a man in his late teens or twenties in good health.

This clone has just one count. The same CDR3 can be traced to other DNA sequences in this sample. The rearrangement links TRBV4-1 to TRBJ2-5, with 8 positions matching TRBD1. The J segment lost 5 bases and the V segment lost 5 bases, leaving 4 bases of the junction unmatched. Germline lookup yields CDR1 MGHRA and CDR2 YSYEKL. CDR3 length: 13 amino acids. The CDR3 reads CASSLTGVETQYF. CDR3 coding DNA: TGCGCCAGCAGCTTGACAGGGGTCGAGACCCAGTACTTC.

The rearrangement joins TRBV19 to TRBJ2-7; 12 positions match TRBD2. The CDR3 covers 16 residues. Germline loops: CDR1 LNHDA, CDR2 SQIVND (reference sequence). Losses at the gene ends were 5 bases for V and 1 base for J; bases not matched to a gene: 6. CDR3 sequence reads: CASSSWTSGTSYEQYF. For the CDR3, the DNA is TGTGCCAGTAGTTCTTGGACTAGCGGGACGTCCTACGAGCAGTACTTC.

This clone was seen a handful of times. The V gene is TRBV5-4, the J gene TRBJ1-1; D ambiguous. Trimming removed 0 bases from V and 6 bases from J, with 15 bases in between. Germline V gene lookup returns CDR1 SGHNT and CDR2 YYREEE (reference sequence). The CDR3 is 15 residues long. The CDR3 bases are TGTGCCAGCAGCTTGGGAGGGCCGGGCGAGGCTGAAGCTTTCTTT. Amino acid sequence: CASSLGGPGEAEAFF.

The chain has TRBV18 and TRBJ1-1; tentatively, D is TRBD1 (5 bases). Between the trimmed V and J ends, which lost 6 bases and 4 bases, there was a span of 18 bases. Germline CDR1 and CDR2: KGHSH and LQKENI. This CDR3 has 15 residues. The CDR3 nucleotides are TGTGCCAGCTCTAAAAGGGGTGATGGAGGCACTGAAGCTTTCTTT. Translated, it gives CASSKRGDGGTEAFF.

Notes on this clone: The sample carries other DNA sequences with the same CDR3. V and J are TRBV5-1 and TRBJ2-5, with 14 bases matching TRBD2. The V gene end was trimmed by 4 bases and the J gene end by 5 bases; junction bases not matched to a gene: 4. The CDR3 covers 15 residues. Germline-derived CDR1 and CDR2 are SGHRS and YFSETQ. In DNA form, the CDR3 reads TGCGCCAGCAGCCCAGGGACTAGCGGGGGCGAGACCCAGTACTTC. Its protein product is CASSPGTSGGETQYF.

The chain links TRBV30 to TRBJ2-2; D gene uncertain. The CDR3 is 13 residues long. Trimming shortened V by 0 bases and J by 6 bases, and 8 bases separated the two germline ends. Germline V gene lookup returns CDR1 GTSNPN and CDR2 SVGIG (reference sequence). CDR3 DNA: TGTGCCTGGAGTGTACCTGGGCCCGGGGAGCTGTTTTTT. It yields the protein CAWSVPGPGELFF.

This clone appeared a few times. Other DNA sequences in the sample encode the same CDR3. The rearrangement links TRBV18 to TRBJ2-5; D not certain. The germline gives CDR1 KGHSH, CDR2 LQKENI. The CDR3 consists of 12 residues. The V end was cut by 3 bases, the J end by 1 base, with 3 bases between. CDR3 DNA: TGTGCCAGCTCACCCCCCCAAGAGACCCAGTACTTC. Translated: CASSPPQETQYF.

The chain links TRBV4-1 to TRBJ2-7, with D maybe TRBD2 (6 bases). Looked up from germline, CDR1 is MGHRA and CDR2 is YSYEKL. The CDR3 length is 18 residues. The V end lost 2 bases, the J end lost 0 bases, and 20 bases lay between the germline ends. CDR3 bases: TGCGCCAGCAGCCAACGGGAGAATTTGGCGTTAACCTCCTACGAGCAGTACTTC. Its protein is CASSQRENLALTSYEQYF.

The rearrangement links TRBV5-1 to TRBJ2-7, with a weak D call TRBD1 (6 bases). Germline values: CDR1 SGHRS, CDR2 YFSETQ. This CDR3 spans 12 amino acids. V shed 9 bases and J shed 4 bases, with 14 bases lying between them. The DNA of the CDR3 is TGCGCCACCTCCCCCGACAGGTACGAGCAGTACTTC. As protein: CATSPDRYEQYF.

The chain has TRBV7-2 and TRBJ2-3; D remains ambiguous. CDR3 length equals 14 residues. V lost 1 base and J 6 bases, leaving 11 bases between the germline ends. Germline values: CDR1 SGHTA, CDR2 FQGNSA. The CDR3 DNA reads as TGTGCCAGCAGCTTAGAGGGTACCACGGATACGCAGTATTTT. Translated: CASSLEGTTDTQYF.

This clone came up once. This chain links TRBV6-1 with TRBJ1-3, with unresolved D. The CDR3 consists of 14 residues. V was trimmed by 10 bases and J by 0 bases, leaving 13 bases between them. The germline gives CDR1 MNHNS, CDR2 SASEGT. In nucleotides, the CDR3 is TGTGCCACCTCGCCGGAACACTCTGGAAACACCATATATTTT. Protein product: CATSPEHSGNTIYF.

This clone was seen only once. The CDR3 DNA is TGTGCCAGCAGTCCTGGAATTCCAGGGATCTATGGCTACACCTTC. Amino acids: CASSPGIPGIYGYTF. V and J are TRBV6-6 and TRBJ1-2, with a tentative D call TRBD1 (5 bases). V lost 5 bases and J lost 4, with 17 bases in between. Germline V lookup: CDR1 MNHNY, CDR2 SVGAGI (reference sequence). The CDR3 has 15 residues.

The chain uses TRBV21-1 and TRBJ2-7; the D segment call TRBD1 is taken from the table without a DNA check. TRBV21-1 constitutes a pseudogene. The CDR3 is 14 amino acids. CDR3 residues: CASSDRDRDVEQYF. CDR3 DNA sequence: TGTGCCAGCAGCGACCGGGACAGGGATGTGGAGCAGTACTTC.

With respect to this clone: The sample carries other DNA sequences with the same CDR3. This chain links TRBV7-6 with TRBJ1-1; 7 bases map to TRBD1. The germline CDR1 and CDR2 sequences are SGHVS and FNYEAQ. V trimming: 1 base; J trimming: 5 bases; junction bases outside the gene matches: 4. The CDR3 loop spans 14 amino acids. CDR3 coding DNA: TGTGCCAGCAGCTTAGTAGGGGGCCAAACTGAAGCTTTCTTT. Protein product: CASSLVGGQTEAFF.